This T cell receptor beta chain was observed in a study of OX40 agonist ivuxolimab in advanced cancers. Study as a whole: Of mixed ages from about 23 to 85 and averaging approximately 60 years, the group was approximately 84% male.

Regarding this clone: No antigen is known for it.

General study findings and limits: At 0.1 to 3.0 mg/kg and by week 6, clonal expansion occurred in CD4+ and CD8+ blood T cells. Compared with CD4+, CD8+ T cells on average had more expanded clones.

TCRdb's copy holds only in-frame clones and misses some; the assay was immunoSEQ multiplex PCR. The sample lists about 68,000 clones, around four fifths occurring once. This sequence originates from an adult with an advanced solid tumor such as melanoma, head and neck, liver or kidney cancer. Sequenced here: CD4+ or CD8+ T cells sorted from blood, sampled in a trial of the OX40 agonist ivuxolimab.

The CDR3 nucleotides read TGCGCCAGCAGCCAGCAGACAGAGTCCTATGGCTACACCTTC. Its translation is CASSQQTESYGYTF. The chain couples TRBV4-1 to TRBJ1-2; TRBD1 might be the D (5 bases). V lost 3 bases and J 4 bases, leaving 12 bases between the germline ends. The CDR3 sequence is 14 residues long. Germline CDR1 is MGHRA and CDR2 is YSYEKL.